This T cell receptor beta chain was identified during a study of cytomegalovirus exposure and HLA in healthy donors. Study-wide context: It was reported in a later analysis that the same platform had been used for the 120 or so validation repertoires as for the 666 first-cohort repertoires. Study findings and constraints: It was 160 or so TCR beta chains that were listed as cytomegalovirus-associated. TCR sequences were mostly rare, though some public TCRs occurred in many donors.

A remark on this clone: The antigen remains unidentified.

The germline gives CDR1 SGDLS, CDR2 YYNGEE. The CDR3 contains 15 residues. V gave up 3 bases and J gave up 2 bases; unmatched junction bases: 8. The donors were members of the validation cohort comprising 100 to 150 subjects, separate from the approximately 670-subject first cohort. Only in-frame clones appear in the TCRdb table, and some are missing; sequencing was by immunoSEQ multiplex PCR. The sample holds 120,000 or so clones; 70% to 90% are singletons and the top ten take about 2.1%. This chain uses TRBV9 with TRBJ2-7; 7 nucleotides line up with TRBD2. Source material: PBMCs. This TCR was sampled from a woman aged 18-35 years in good health and CMV-seronegative. CDR3 in amino acids: CASSARDYPTYEQYF. The DNA for the CDR3 is TGTGCCAGCAGCGCACGGGACTATCCGACCTACGAGCAGTACTTC.